This note documents a single T cell receptor (beta chain) sequence. CDR3 length: 14 residues. V shed 5 bases and J shed 10 bases, with 15 bases lying between them. CDR1 is SGHTA and CDR2 is FQGTGA in the germline V gene. This entry comes from a study of glioma-infiltrating T cells. Using RNA template, CDR3s of TCR alpha and beta were amplified with iRepertoire arm-PCR. One entry per CDR3 protein, called by TCRdb with MiXCR from the multiplex PCR reads. The data contain around 120,000 distinct CDR3 sequences, around 23% of them singletons. The clonotype was recovered from a human donor with low-grade glioma or glioblastoma, undergoing nonglioma brain surgery, or in good health (not recorded which). Sequenced sample: glioma tissue, nonneoplastic brain tissue, or PBMCs (not recorded which). The J gene is TRBJ1-6, the V gene TRBV7-3; D is ambiguous. DNA of the CDR3: TGTGCCAGCAGCCAGCTGGGGAAGCAGTCACCCCTCCACTTT. Amino acids: CASSQLGKQSPLHF.